A selection of T cell receptor beta chains follows, all from one sample in a study of OX40 agonist ivuxolimab in advanced cancers. Method: immunoSEQ multiplex PCR; TCRdb's copy keeps in-frame clones and lacks some. The data contain over 80,000 clones, 80% to 95% of them seen just once; the ten biggest clones take up 1% to 1.3%. Sequenced here: CD4+ or CD8+ T cells sorted from blood, sampled in a trial of the OX40 agonist ivuxolimab. These receptors all stem from an adult with an advanced solid tumor such as melanoma, head and neck, liver or kidney cancer. CDR3s include the opening cysteine and the closing phenylalanine or tryptophan. Each record gives: D gene, V gene, J gene, clone size, CDR3 DNA, CDR3 protein. D genes are given only for firm matches. Part of the rows lack a size; the others show once, few, many or a class for expanded clones.

D gene: .; V gene: TRBV15; J gene: TRBJ1-3; clone size: .; CDR3 DNA: TGTGCCACCAGCAGAGATCACCCAGGGTCTGGAAACACCATATATTTT; CDR3 protein: CATSRDHPGSGNTIYF
D gene: .; V gene: TRBV6-1; J gene: TRBJ1-1; clone size: .; CDR3 DNA: TGTGCCAGCAGTGAACGAGGGTATAGGACTGAAGCTTTCTTT; CDR3 protein: CASSERGYRTEAFF
D gene: .; V gene: TRBV7-2; J gene: TRBJ1-2; clone size: .; CDR3 DNA: TGTGCCAGCAGTCCCGCTACGCCCTATGGCTACACCTTC; CDR3 protein: CASSPATPYGYTF
D gene: .; V gene: TRBV6-6; J gene: TRBJ2-7; clone size: .; CDR3 DNA: TGTGCCAGCAAGGTCGTCGCCAGCTACGAGCAGTACTTC; CDR3 protein: CASKVVASYEQYF
D gene: .; V gene: TRBV7-9; J gene: TRBJ1-4; clone size: once; CDR3 DNA: TGTGCCAGCAGCTTAGTCGGAGATTATAATGAAAAACTGTTTTTT; CDR3 protein: CASSLVGDYNEKLFF
D gene: .; V gene: TRBV27; J gene: TRBJ2-1; clone size: .; CDR3 DNA: TGTGCCAGCAGTCTTACGCCGGGACTCCCGGGTGGAATCAATGAGCAGTTCTTC; CDR3 protein: CASSLTPGLPGGINEQFF
D gene: TRBD1; V gene: TRBV28; J gene: TRBJ1-2; clone size: .; CDR3 DNA: TGTGCCAGCAGCCCGGGACAGGGGCTTTCTAACTATGGCTACACCTTC; CDR3 protein: CASSPGQGLSNYGYTF
D gene: .; V gene: TRBV5-1; J gene: TRBJ2-1; clone size: .; CDR3 DNA: TGCGCCAGCAGCTTGAGAACTTCGGGGGGCGCTGGAAATGAGCAGTTCTTC; CDR3 protein: CASSLRTSGGAGNEQFF
D gene: TRBD2; V gene: TRBV11-2; J gene: TRBJ2-3; clone size: .; CDR3 DNA: TGTGCCAGCAGCTCCCTACCCCCCCAACTAGCGGGAAGCACAGATACGCAGTATTTT; CDR3 protein: CASSSLPPQLAGSTDTQYF
D gene: .; V gene: TRBV28; J gene: TRBJ1-4; clone size: .; CDR3 DNA: TGTGCCAGCAGATGGGCCTCAACTAATGAAAAACTGTTTTTT; CDR3 protein: CASRWASTNEKLFF
D gene: TRBD2; V gene: TRBV9; J gene: TRBJ2-2; clone size: once; CDR3 DNA: TGTGCCAGCAGCGTAGAATGGGGGACTAGCGGGTCCGGGGAGCTGTTTTTT; CDR3 protein: CASSVEWGTSGSGELFF
D gene: .; V gene: TRBV5-5; J gene: TRBJ2-7; clone size: .; CDR3 DNA: TGTGCCAGCAGCTTGGTTCCCGTAGGAATTTGGGAGCAGTACTTC; CDR3 protein: CASSLVPVGIWEQYF
D gene: TRBD2; V gene: TRBV5-1; J gene: TRBJ2-2; clone size: .; CDR3 DNA: TGCGCCAGCAGCTTGGAGCCTAGCGGGACCGGGGAGCTGTTTTTT; CDR3 protein: CASSLEPSGTGELFF
D gene: .; V gene: TRBV7-9; J gene: TRBJ1-3; clone size: once; CDR3 DNA: TGTGCCAGCAGCTTAAAGTTCTCTGGAAACACCATATATTTT; CDR3 protein: CASSLKFSGNTIYF
D gene: TRBD2; V gene: TRBV19; J gene: TRBJ2-1; clone size: .; CDR3 DNA: TGTGCCAGTAGTATGGGACTAGCGGGAAGGAATGAGCAGTTCTTC; CDR3 protein: CASSMGLAGRNEQFF
D gene: .; V gene: TRBV28; J gene: TRBJ2-5; clone size: .; CDR3 DNA: TGTGCCAGCAGACCGGGTACCGCAACCCAAGAGACCCAGTACTTC; CDR3 protein: CASRPGTATQETQYF
D gene: .; V gene: TRBV11-2; J gene: TRBJ2-7; clone size: .; CDR3 DNA: TGTGCCAGCAGCTTAGTGGGGTGGGGGGCTAACGAGCAGTACTTC; CDR3 protein: CASSLVGWGANEQYF
D gene: .; V gene: TRBV19; J gene: TRBJ2-7; clone size: .; CDR3 DNA: TGTGCCAGTAGTTCCGGATTTTTATCCTACGAGCAGTACTTC; CDR3 protein: CASSSGFLSYEQYF
D gene: .; V gene: TRBV5-1; J gene: TRBJ2-7; clone size: .; CDR3 DNA: TGCGCCAGCAGCAACCCGGGCCTGGCGTACGAGCAGTACTTC; CDR3 protein: CASSNPGLAYEQYF
D gene: .; V gene: TRBV21-1; J gene: TRBJ2-4; clone size: .; CDR3 DNA: TGTGCCGGATCTCTTCGGGGACCCAAAAACATTCAGTACTTC; CDR3 protein: CAGSLRGPKNIQYF
D gene: TRBD2; V gene: TRBV2; J gene: TRBJ2-2; clone size: .; CDR3 DNA: TGTGCCAGCAGGGTCGGCACTAGCGGTAACACCGGGGAGCTGTTTTTT; CDR3 protein: CASRVGTSGNTGELFF
D gene: .; V gene: TRBV9; J gene: TRBJ2-1; clone size: .; CDR3 DNA: TGTGCCAGCAGCGTAGCCGAGCGGTCCCCCCCTAATGAGCAGTTCTTC; CDR3 protein: CASSVAERSPPNEQFF
D gene: .; V gene: TRBV27; J gene: TRBJ2-2; clone size: .; CDR3 DNA: TGTGCCAGCAGTTTAGGTTGGGCTAGCTCTGACACCGGGGAGCTGTTTTTT; CDR3 protein: CASSLGWASSDTGELFF
D gene: .; V gene: TRBV11-3; J gene: TRBJ2-1; clone size: few; CDR3 DNA: TGTGCCAGCAGCTTAGTAGCCGGGAGTGGAGATGAGCAGTTCTTC; CDR3 protein: CASSLVAGSGDEQFF
D gene: .; V gene: TRBV28; J gene: TRBJ1-4; clone size: .; CDR3 DNA: TGTGCCAGCAGTCCCAATCACAGGGAAAAACTGTTTTTT; CDR3 protein: CASSPNHREKLFF
D gene: .; V gene: TRBV7-2; J gene: TRBJ2-7; clone size: .; CDR3 DNA: TGTGCCAGCAGCTCCGGGACCACCCCCTACGAGCAGTACTTC; CDR3 protein: CASSSGTTPYEQYF
D gene: TRBD1; V gene: TRBV4-2; J gene: TRBJ2-5; clone size: .; CDR3 DNA: TGTGCCAGCAGCCAAGAAACAGGGGCGCCCAAGACCCAGTACTTC; CDR3 protein: CASSQETGAPKTQYF
D gene: .; V gene: TRBV7-2; J gene: TRBJ2-2; clone size: .; CDR3 DNA: TGTGCCAGCAGCTTCGATAGCGGCCCTAGAGGGGAGCTGTTTTTT; CDR3 protein: CASSFDSGPRGELFF
D gene: .; V gene: TRBV28; J gene: TRBJ2-3; clone size: .; CDR3 DNA: TGTGCCAGCAGTAAATACACAGATACGCAGTATTTT; CDR3 protein: CASSKYTDTQYF
D gene: .; V gene: TRBV9; J gene: TRBJ2-3; clone size: once; CDR3 DNA: TGTGCCAGCAGCCTCACCCAGCAGATTGGAGTAGATACGCAGTATTTT; CDR3 protein: CASSLTQQIGVDTQYF
D gene: .; V gene: TRBV4-2; J gene: TRBJ2-1; clone size: .; CDR3 DNA: TGTGCCAGCAGCCAAGATGGATCTTACAATGAGCAGTTCTTC; CDR3 protein: CASSQDGSYNEQFF
D gene: .; V gene: TRBV6-6; J gene: TRBJ1-2; clone size: .; CDR3 DNA: TGTGCCAGCAGTCCAGTGACCGGGCTAAACTATGGCTACACCTTC; CDR3 protein: CASSPVTGLNYGYTF
D gene: TRBD2; V gene: TRBV28; J gene: TRBJ2-2; clone size: .; CDR3 DNA: TGTGCCAGCAGGTTTGGGACTAGCGGGCCGTCGGGCGGGGAGCTGTTTTTT; CDR3 protein: CASRFGTSGPSGGELFF
D gene: .; V gene: TRBV19; J gene: TRBJ2-5; clone size: .; CDR3 DNA: TGTGCCAGTAGTCCCAGGGTAGGGGAGCAGTACTTC; CDR3 protein: CASSPRVGEQYF
D gene: .; V gene: TRBV10-1; J gene: TRBJ2-1; clone size: .; CDR3 DNA: TGCGCCAGCAGCCAGGTTTCCTACAATGAGCAGTTCTTC; CDR3 protein: CASSQVSYNEQFF
D gene: .; V gene: TRBV28; J gene: TRBJ1-5; clone size: .; CDR3 DNA: TGTGCCAGCAGCTGGGGTAGCAATCAGCCCCAGCATTTT; CDR3 protein: CASSWGSNQPQHF
D gene: .; V gene: TRBV7-6; J gene: TRBJ2-2; clone size: .; CDR3 DNA: TGTGCCAGCAGCTACGACACGAACACCGGGGAGCTGTTTTTT; CDR3 protein: CASSYDTNTGELFF
D gene: TRBD1; V gene: TRBV18; J gene: TRBJ1-1; clone size: .; CDR3 DNA: TGTGCCAGCTCACCACCGAAAGGACAGGGGGCATCGGCTGAAGCTTTCTTT; CDR3 protein: CASSPPKGQGASAEAFF
D gene: TRBD1; V gene: TRBV7-9; J gene: TRBJ2-1; clone size: .; CDR3 DNA: TGTGCCAGCAGGGACAGGGTCGACAATGAGCAGTTCTTC; CDR3 protein: CASRDRVDNEQFF
D gene: TRBD1; V gene: TRBV7-8; J gene: TRBJ2-2; clone size: .; CDR3 DNA: TGTGCCAGCAGCTCACCTCGGACAGGGGCCGGGGAGCTGTTTTTT; CDR3 protein: CASSSPRTGAGELFF
D gene: .; V gene: TRBV7-2; J gene: TRBJ2-2; clone size: .; CDR3 DNA: TGTGCCAGCAGCTTGTTTGGGACCGGGGAGCTGTTTTTT; CDR3 protein: CASSLFGTGELFF
D gene: TRBD1; V gene: TRBV7-9; J gene: TRBJ2-1; clone size: .; CDR3 DNA: TGTGCCAGCAGCCCAGCAGGGGGTCAAGGGGGGCAGTTCTTC; CDR3 protein: CASSPAGGQGGQFF
D gene: .; V gene: TRBV19; J gene: TRBJ2-1; clone size: .; CDR3 DNA: TGTGCCAGTAGTATAAGGGACTTAGGGGGAAATGAGCAGTTCTTC; CDR3 protein: CASSIRDLGGNEQFF
D gene: TRBD1; V gene: TRBV9; J gene: TRBJ2-4; clone size: .; CDR3 DNA: TGTGCCAGCAGCTCAACTTACCAGGGGGCCCAAAACATTCAGTACTTC; CDR3 protein: CASSSTYQGAQNIQYF
D gene: .; V gene: TRBV18; J gene: TRBJ2-1; clone size: .; CDR3 DNA: TGTGCCAGCTCACCAGGCGGAGGACAGGAGGGATGGGGGCAGCAGTTCTTC; CDR3 protein: CASSPGGGQEGWGQQFF
D gene: .; V gene: TRBV5-1; J gene: TRBJ2-5; clone size: .; CDR3 DNA: TGCGCCAGCAGCCCCTCCGAGCCCACGGTGACCCAGTACTTC; CDR3 protein: CASSPSEPTVTQYF
D gene: .; V gene: TRBV7-2; J gene: TRBJ2-2; clone size: .; CDR3 DNA: TGTGCCAGCAGCCAAGTGTGGTCCTACACCGGGGAGCTGTTTTTT; CDR3 protein: CASSQVWSYTGELFF
D gene: TRBD1; V gene: TRBV19; J gene: TRBJ1-3; clone size: .; CDR3 DNA: TGTGCCAGTAGTGGCCGGGACAGGGGACTGCTGAGCTCTGGAAACACCATATATTTT; CDR3 protein: CASSGRDRGLLSSGNTIYF
D gene: TRBD2; V gene: TRBV7-3; J gene: TRBJ2-1; clone size: once; CDR3 DNA: TGTGCCAGCAGCTTAATACCACTAGCGGGAAATGAGCAGTTCTTC; CDR3 protein: CASSLIPLAGNEQFF
D gene: .; V gene: TRBV6-5; J gene: TRBJ1-1; clone size: once; CDR3 DNA: TGTGCCAGCAGTTACTCGGGTCAGCTGAACACTGAAGCTTTCTTT; CDR3 protein: CASSYSGQLNTEAFF